One sample yielded the 24 T cell receptor beta chains listed below, sequenced in a study of cytomegalovirus exposure and HLA in healthy donors. The PCR ran on 60 Vbeta and 13 Jbeta primers. The assay was immunoSEQ multiplex PCR, and TCRdb's table has in-frame clones only and misses some. The sample has over 150,000 clones, roughly 87% seen once. Sequencing was carried out using PBMCs. Source of these receptors: a girl under three years old in good health and CMV-seronegative.

The chain combines TRBV19 with TRBJ1-2; possible D gene TRBD1, 6 bases. The germline gives CDR1 LNHDA, CDR2 SQIVND (reference sequence). Trimming cost V 2 bases and J 7 bases, with 20 bases left between them. This CDR3 spans 16 amino acids. CDR3 protein: CASSISRNGGRGGYTF. The DNA of the CDR3 is TGTGCCAGTAGTATATCCCGGAACGGGGGGCGAGGTGGCTACACCTTC.

This chain connects TRBV15 to TRBJ2-3, with 14 positions matching TRBD2. Germline loops: CDR1 LNHNV, CDR2 YYDKDF (reference sequence). The J segment lost 0 bases and the V segment lost 1 base, leaving 12 bases of the junction unmatched. The CDR3 is made up of 21 amino acids. CDR3 sequence (DNA): TGTGCCACCAGCAGAGTCCTAGGACTAGCGGGGGGCCGACCTAGCACAGATACGCAGTATTTT. It yields the protein CATSRVLGLAGGRPSTDTQYF.

The chain links TRBV9 to TRBJ2-7; 9 bases agree with TRBD2. Germline CDR1 and CDR2: SGDLS and YYNGEE. CDR3 length: 16 residues. The V segment lost 0 bases and the J segment 3 bases; nucleotides outside the gene matches: 7. The DNA for the CDR3 is TGTGCCAGCAGCGTAGGGCCTAGCGGGACTATCTACGAGCAGTACTTC. Translation: CASSVGPSGTIYEQYF.

The DNA for the CDR3 is TGTGCCAGCAGCTTAATAAATTCGGCTAGTAGATACGAGCAGTACTTC. It translates to CASSLINSASRYEQYF. The chain links TRBV5-5 to TRBJ2-7; D remains unclear. This CDR3 comprises 16 residues. Germline V gene lookup returns CDR1 SGHKS and CDR2 YYEKEE (reference sequence). V was pared by 2 bases and J by 4 bases, with 19 bases between.

CDR3 in DNA: TGCGCCAGCAGCTTCTTGGTGACGGAGGAGCAGTACTTC. Residues: CASSFLVTEEQYF. This chain links TRBV5-1 with TRBJ2-7, with D hard to call. Per germline, CDR1 SGHRS and CDR2 YFSETQ. Trimming stripped 2 bases from V and 7 bases from J, with 13 bases between. The CDR3 is 13 residues long.

V is TRBV4-1 and J is TRBJ2-7; D perhaps matches TRBD2 (6 bases). The germline gives CDR1 MGHRA, CDR2 YSYEKL. The CDR3 covers 16 residues. The V and J ends lost 1 base and 3 bases respectively, with 16 bases between them. CDR3 sequence reads: CASSQGPLQGGYEQYF. The CDR3 coding sequence is TGCGCCAGCAGCCAAGGTCCGCTTCAGGGAGGCTACGAGCAGTACTTC.

The rearrangement joins TRBV20-1 to TRBJ2-7, with D unclear. Per germline, CDR1 DFQATT and CDR2 SNEGSKA (reference sequence). This CDR3 is built from 11 residues. Trimming stripped 1 base from V and 3 bases from J, with 4 bases between. The CDR3 reads CSARGHYEQYF. The CDR3 DNA follows: TGCAGTGCTAGAGGACACTACGAGCAGTACTTC.

V usage is TRBV7-2 and J usage is TRBJ2-5; D possibly corresponds to TRBD2 (5 bases). Germline CDR1 and CDR2: SGHTA and FQGNSA. The CDR3 sequence is 14 residues long. The V and J ends lost 8 bases and 3 bases respectively, with 16 bases between them. DNA for the CDR3: TGTGCCAGCGGTCCTGTAGCGTCAGAAGAGACCCAGTACTTC. This sequence encodes CASGPVASEETQYF.

This clone was seen only once. The chain has TRBV7-3 and TRBJ2-1; 12 bases map to TRBD2. CDR1 and CDR2 from the germline V gene are SGHTA and FQGTGA. The J segment lost 3 bases and the V segment lost 5 bases, leaving 5 bases of the junction unmatched. The CDR3 is made up of 16 amino acids. In DNA form, the CDR3 reads TGTGCCAGCAGCCCCCTAGCGGGAGGGCGCTACAATGAGCAGTTCTTC. This gives the protein CASSPLAGGRYNEQFF.

This rearrangement joins TRBV4-1 to TRBJ2-1, with a weak D call TRBD1 (5 bases). Germline V gives CDR1 MGHRA, CDR2 YSYEKL. Trimming removed 1 base from V and 0 bases from J, with 10 bases in between. This CDR3 has 16 amino acids. CDR3 sequence (DNA): TGCGCCAGCAGCCAAGTGTCAGGGCCCTCCTACAATGAGCAGTTCTTC. Amino acid sequence: CASSQVSGPSYNEQFF.

The rearrangement joins TRBV27 to TRBJ2-7; no definite D call. Germline V gives CDR1 MNHEY, CDR2 SMNVEV (reference sequence). With 5 bases removed from V and 0 bases from J, the gap between germline ends came to 11 bases. This CDR3 has 14 residues. CDR3 loop: CASSDTAPSYEQYF. The CDR3 region has the DNA TGTGCCAGCAGTGACACAGCCCCCTCCTACGAGCAGTACTTC.

This clone was recorded once. V is TRBV7-2 and J is TRBJ1-4; 11 bases agree with TRBD1. V was pared by 5 bases and J by 5 bases, with 10 bases of the junction left unmatched. The germline CDR1 and CDR2 sequences are SGHTA and FQGNSA. The CDR3 spans 17 residues. The CDR3 DNA is TGTGCCAGCAGCACACAGCCGGGACAGGGGGGGAATGAAAAACTGTTTTTT. This codes for CASSTQPGQGGNEKLFF.

The V gene is TRBV9, the J gene TRBJ1-5; TRBD1 aligns across 8 bases. CDR1 is SGDLS and CDR2 is YYNGEE in the germline V gene. The CDR3 runs to 19 residues. After removal of 3 bases from V and 0 bases from J, the junction contained 14 bases not matched to a gene. The CDR3 DNA sequence: TGTGCCAGCAGCGCACCGGGACAGGTGGCACCTTATAGCAATCAGCCCCAGCATTTT. Its protein is CASSAPGQVAPYSNQPQHF.

This chain uses TRBV19 with TRBJ2-3; no firm D call. V lost 3 bases to trimming and J lost 5 bases, with 9 bases between them. Per germline, CDR1 LNHDA and CDR2 SQIVND (reference sequence). The CDR3 sequence is 13 residues long. Here the CDR3 DNA reads TGTGCCAGTAGTATCCGTACAGTAGATACGCAGTATTTT. Its protein product is CASSIRTVDTQYF. Full variable domain (outside the CDR3, taken from reference TRBV19 and TRBJ2-3): DGGITQSPKYLFRKEGQNVTLSCEQNLNHDAMYWYRQDPGQGLRLIYYSQIVNDFQKGDIAEGYSVSREKKESFPLTVTSAQKNPTAFYLCASSIRTVDTQYFGPGTRLTVL.

V gene TRBV5-1 combines with J gene TRBJ2-1; D is unclear. Germline values: CDR1 SGHRS, CDR2 YFSETQ. Deletions cut 0 bases from V and 2 bases from J, with 6 bases between. This CDR3 has 14 residues. Here the CDR3 DNA reads TGCGCCAGCAGCTTGGAGCCCGCCTACAATGAGCAGTTCTTC. As protein: CASSLEPAYNEQFF. Full variable domain (rest looked up from reference TRBV5-1 and TRBJ2-1): KAGVTQTPRYLIKTRGQQVTLSCSPISGHRSVSWYQQTPGQGLQFLFEYFSETQRNKGNFPGRFSGRQFSNSRSEMNVSTLELGDSALYLCASSLEPAYNEQFFGPGTRLTVL.

J is TRBJ1-6 and V is TRBV2; perhaps TRBD1 as D (5 bases). The CDR3 is 14 amino acids. Germline V gene data show CDR1 as SNHLY and CDR2 as FYNNEI. The germline V and J ends were trimmed by 2 bases and 7 bases, with 9 bases remaining between them. The CDR3 here is CASSENRPNSPLHF. The CDR3, as DNA: TGTGCCAGCAGTGAAAACAGGCCCAATTCACCCCTCCACTTT. Variable domain in full (rest from reference TRBV2 and TRBJ1-6): EPEVTQTPSHQVTQMGQEVILRCVPISNHLYFYWYRQILGQKVEFLVSFYNNEISEKSEIFDDQFSVERPDGSNFTLKIRSTKLEDSAMYFCASSENRPNSPLHFGNGTRLTVT.

Of note for this clone: Different DNA sequences within this sample yield the same CDR3. The chain links TRBV7-2 to TRBJ2-1, with 13 positions matching TRBD2. The length of the CDR3 is 15 residues. J lost 7 bases, V lost 2 bases, and 2 bases had no gene match. Germline V gives CDR1 SGHTA, CDR2 FQGNSA. CDR3: CASSLLLAGGNEQFF. The CDR3, as DNA: TGTGCCAGCAGCTTATTACTAGCGGGAGGGAATGAGCAGTTCTTC.

The V gene is TRBV27, the J gene TRBJ2-7, with 7 nucleotides matching TRBD1. The CDR3 contains 15 residues. Trimming cost V 5 bases and J 0 bases; bases outside gene matches: 7. Germline assignment: CDR1 MNHEY and CDR2 SMNVEV (reference sequence). This CDR3 reads CASSLGTEVSYEQYF. In DNA, the CDR3 is TGTGCCAGCAGTCTAGGGACAGAGGTCTCCTACGAGCAGTACTTC.

The chain combines TRBV6-1 with TRBJ1-6; D is unclear. The germline V gene encodes CDR1 MNHNS and CDR2 SASEGT. The V end lost 2 bases, the J end lost 8 bases, and 4 bases lay between the germline ends. The CDR3 loop spans 12 amino acids. The CDR3 sequence: CASSEPYSPLHF. In DNA form, the CDR3 reads TGTGCCAGCAGTGAACCCTATTCACCCCTCCACTTT.

This chain connects TRBV9 to TRBJ2-1, with TRBD2 identical over 9 bases. CDR1 is SGDLS, CDR2 YYNGEE, per germline. The CDR3 is made up of 15 amino acids. V shed 0 bases, J shed 9 bases, and the junction held 7 bases outside the gene matches. CDR3 DNA sequence: TGTGCCAGCAGCGTAGGGGGGGGCGGGAGGGTTGAGCAGTTCTTC. This sequence encodes CASSVGGGGRVEQFF.

This chain joins TRBV25-1 and TRBJ2-1; 7 bases are a match to TRBD2. The ends lost 3 bases at V and 0 bases at J; junction bases unmatched: 5. This CDR3 has 16 residues. Per germline, CDR1 MGHDK and CDR2 SYGVNS. The CDR3: CASSEVGGSSYNEQFF. CDR3 nucleotides: TGTGCCAGCAGTGAGGTGGGGGGGAGCTCCTACAATGAGCAGTTCTTC.

The chain combines TRBV5-1 with TRBJ2-2; D might be TRBD1 (8 bases). This CDR3 spans 16 amino acids. Germline loops: CDR1 SGHRS, CDR2 YFSETQ. V lost 3 bases to trimming and J lost 5 bases, with 17 bases between them. DNA for the CDR3: TGCGCCAGCAGCTCTACAGGGGGGGGCGAAACCGGGGAGCTGTTTTTT. Translation gives CASSSTGGGETGELFF.

This chain's CDR3 is CASSPYTGTSGGGAETQYF. As DNA, the CDR3 is TGCGCCAGCAGCCCGTACACCGGGACTAGCGGGGGGGGAGCCGAGACCCAGTACTTC. V is TRBV4-1 and J is TRBJ2-5; 16 nucleotides align to TRBD2. V lost 4 bases and J lost 5; bases outside the gene matches: 13. Per germline, CDR1 MGHRA and CDR2 YSYEKL. CDR3 size: 19 residues.

In DNA form, the CDR3 reads TGCAGCGTTGAGGGCAAATCGAACACTGAAGCTTTCTTT. Protein: CSVEGKSNTEAFF. The chain recombines TRBV29-1 with TRBJ1-1; unclear D gene. There are 13 residues in the CDR3. Per germline, CDR1 SQVTM and CDR2 ANQGSEA. Trimming cost V 3 bases and J 1 base, with 9 bases left between them.